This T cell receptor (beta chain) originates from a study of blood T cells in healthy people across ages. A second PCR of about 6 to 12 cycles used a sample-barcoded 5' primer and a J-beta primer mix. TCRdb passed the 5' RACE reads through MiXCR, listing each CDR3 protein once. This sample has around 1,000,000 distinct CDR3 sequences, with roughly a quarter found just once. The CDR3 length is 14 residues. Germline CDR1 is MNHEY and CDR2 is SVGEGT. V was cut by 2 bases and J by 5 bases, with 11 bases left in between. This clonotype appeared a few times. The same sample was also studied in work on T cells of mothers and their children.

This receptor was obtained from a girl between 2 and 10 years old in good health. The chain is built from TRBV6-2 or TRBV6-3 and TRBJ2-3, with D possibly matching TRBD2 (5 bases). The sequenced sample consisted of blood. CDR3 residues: CASSYVGVEDTQYF. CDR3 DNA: TGTGCCAGCAGTTACGTCGGGGTAGAAGATACGCAGTATTTT.